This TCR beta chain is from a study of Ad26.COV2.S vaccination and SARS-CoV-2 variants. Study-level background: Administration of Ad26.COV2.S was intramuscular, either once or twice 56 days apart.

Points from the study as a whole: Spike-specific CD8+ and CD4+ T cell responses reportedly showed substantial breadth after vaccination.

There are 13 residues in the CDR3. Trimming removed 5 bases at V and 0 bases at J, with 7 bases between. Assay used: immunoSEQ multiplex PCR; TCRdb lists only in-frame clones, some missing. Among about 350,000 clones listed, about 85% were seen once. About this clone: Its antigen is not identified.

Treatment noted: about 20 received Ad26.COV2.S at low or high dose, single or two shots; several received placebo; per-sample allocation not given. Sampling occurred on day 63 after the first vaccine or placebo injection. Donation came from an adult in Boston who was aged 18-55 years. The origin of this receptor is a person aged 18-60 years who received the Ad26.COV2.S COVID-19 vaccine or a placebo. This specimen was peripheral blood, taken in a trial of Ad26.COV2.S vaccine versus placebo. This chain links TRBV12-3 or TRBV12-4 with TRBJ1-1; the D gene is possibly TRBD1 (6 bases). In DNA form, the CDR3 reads TGTGCCAGCAGTCCAGGGGTGAACACTGAAGCTTTCTTT. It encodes CASSPGVNTEAFF.